What follows describes a single T cell receptor beta chain. This sample is drawn from a study of T cell repertoires in cytomegalovirus infection. Study-level information: The public TCR beta signatures pointed to both CMV infection and matching HLA type.

TCRdb re-called the reads through MiXCR, storing one row per CDR3 protein. The sample records 200,000 or so distinct CDR3 sequences, approximately 19% being singletons. V was pared by 6 bases and J by 2 bases, with 17 bases between. CDR3 size: 16 residues. The V gene's germline CDR1 is WSHSY and CDR2 SAAADI. The TCR sequence derives from a human donor in good health (CMV status not recorded). Some clones in this sample may be carry-over from other donors' samples. This chain connects TRBV10-2 to TRBJ2-1, with D tentatively TRBD1 or TRBD2 (5 bases each). Input material: PBMCs. The CDR3 nucleotides read TGCGCCAGCAGCGCCACCGGGACCCACGCCTACAATGAGCAGTTCTTC. Translation gives CASSATGTHAYNEQFF.